The T cell receptor beta chain under discussion was sequenced for a study of blood T cell repertoires in COVID-19 (dated by TCRdb to about 2020). Study-wide context: Collaborator samples came from the United States, Italy and Spain and covered acute and convalescent phases of COVID-19. The material from the prospective study consisted of cDNA or gDNA derived from T cells, B-cell-depleted T cells, or PBMCs. The dataset comprised deeply sampled blood TCRbeta repertoires from subjects exposed to, actively infected with, or recovered from COVID-19. The repertoires were released in a freely available public database meant as a resource for research on the immune response to SARS-CoV-2. The samples were drawn from two sources: the first 160 participants of the ongoing ImmuneRACE study, and 1,254 subjects contributed by 6 global collaborators. Sample metadata almost always included a de-identified subject ID, COVID-19 status, age in years and sex. Where available, HLA class I and class II types were taken from metadata supplied by the sample provider and were not determined by assay-based typing. The paper as a whole reports these results and caveats: The quantity of clinical and demographic metadata differed by source and by participant and was supplied without curation.

With respect to this clone: It has no known antigen specificity. The junction does not match germline at one end; this may be a read error.

The collaborating institutions used their own protocols to collect whole blood in K2EDTA tubes. For TCRbeta analysis, collaborators shipped samples in one of three forms: frozen whole blood, isolated PBMCs, or DNA extracted from either of those sample types. TCRbeta CDR3 regions were amplified from genomic DNA by means of the immunoSEQ Assay, a bias-controlled multiplex PCR. The study's own analysis went as follows. The number of nucleated cells in each sample was estimated from the amplification of reference gene primers within the assay. To quantify the absolute abundance of each unique TCRbeta CDR3 rearrangement, sequence reads were collapsed and filtered. For each sample, productive Simpson clonality was calculated as the square root of Simpson's diversity index across productive rearrangements. TCRdb re-hosts the immuneACCESS table, in-frame sequences only. Its copies lack some clones; in the studies checked, an unresolved V gene accounts for under half of them, and the cause for the rest is not known. The V and J calls and the clone size are those of that table, but D and trimming were determined from the DNA. Within this sample are 310,000 or so clones, with over 70% of them counted one time only. Roughly 1.1% of the sample belongs to the ten largest clones.

Counted from cysteine to phenylalanine, this CDR3 has 16 amino acids. Just CDR3 DNA is preserved here, 48 bases in frame from base 1. CDR1 and CDR2, per the germline V gene, are KGHSH and LQKENI. This TCR derives from a woman aged 45-60 years with acute or convalescent COVID-19. The specimen sequenced was peripheral blood. This chain joins TRBV18 to TRBJ1-2; 9 bases in between match TRBD1. The nucleotide sequence reads as follows: TGTGCCAGCACACCCGGGACAGGGACTGTTAACTATGGCTACACCTTC. This sequence encodes CASTPGTGTVNYGYTF.